A selection of T cell receptor beta chains follows, all from one sample in a study of shared clonotypes between healthy human individuals. Measured with immunoSEQ multiplex PCR; TCRdb has only the in-frame clones, and not every one. The sample comprises approximately 1,000,000 clones, 60% to 80% of which are singletons, and approximately 0.9% rests with the top ten. The sequencing sample was made of memory CD4+ T cells from PBMCs. The source is a man between 18 and 29 years old in good health. Some clones in this sample may be carry-over from other donors' samples. CDR3s include the opening cysteine and the closing phenylalanine or tryptophan. D genes are given only for firm matches. Not every row has a clone size; where given, it reads once, few, many or a size class.

TRBJ2-1 - TRBV18 - CASSFVGSSYNEQFF TGTGCCAGCTCTTTTGTTGGCAGCTCCTACAATGAGCAGTTCTTC
TRBJ2-3 - TRBV4-1 - CASRSAGRTDTQYF TGCGCCAGCAGGAGCGCAGGGCGCACAGATACGCAGTATTTT
TRBJ2-7 TRBD1 TRBV5-1 - CASGQDYSYEQYF TGCGCCAGTGGACAGGATTACTCCTACGAGCAGTACTTC
TRBJ2-2 - TRBV7-2 - CASSPRRETGELFF TGTGCCAGCAGCCCCCGGAGGGAAACCGGGGAGCTGTTTTTT
TRBJ2-2 - TRBV29-1 - CSVSGVTGELFF TGCAGCGTTTCCGGGGTCACCGGGGAGCTGTTTTTT
TRBJ2-3 TRBD2 TRBV10-3 once CASLAGFIDTQYF TGTGCCTCTTTAGCGGGATTCATCGATACGCAGTATTTT
TRBJ1-2 - TRBV5-6 once CASIQSGNRGYTF TGTGCCAGCATCCAGTCCGGAAACCGCGGCTACACCTTC
TRBJ2-6 - TRBV7-3 - CASSRELSGANVLTF TGTGCCAGCAGTCGTGAACTCTCTGGGGCCAACGTCCTGACTTTC
TRBJ2-7 - TRBV18 - CASSPGAGPYEQYF TGTGCCAGCTCACCAGGAGCCGGGCCCTACGAGCAGTACTTC
TRBJ2-7 TRBD1 TRBV6-6 once CASRRQGREQYF TGTGCCAGCAGACGACAGGGGCGCGAGCAGTACTTC
TRBJ2-2 - TRBV4-1 - CASSQEGGANTGELFF TGCGCCAGCAGCCAAGAGGGCGGTGCGAACACCGGGGAGCTGTTTTTT
TRBJ2-1 - TRBV7-9 - CASSSLGPSANSYNEQFF TGTGCCAGCAGCTCTCTAGGCCCTAGCGCCAACTCCTACAATGAGCAGTTCTTC
TRBJ2-7 - TRBV28 - CASISGSSYEQYF TGTGCCAGCATCAGTGGCAGCTCCTACGAGCAGTACTTC
TRBJ1-5 - TRBV28 few CASSQGQPQHF TGTGCCAGCAGTCAAGGTCAGCCCCAGCATTTT
TRBJ2-1 TRBD1 TRBV6-5 many CASSYTGQGNNEQFF TGTGCCAGCAGTTACACGGGACAGGGGAACAATGAGCAGTTCTTC
TRBJ1-2 TRBD1 TRBV5-6 - CASSLRQGEGYTF TGTGCCAGCAGCTTGCGACAGGGAGAGGGCTACACCTTC
TRBJ1-1 - TRBV7-2 - CASSLINGAAFF TGTGCCAGCAGCTTAATTAATGGTGCAGCTTTCTTT
TRBJ2-7 TRBD2 TRBV5-8 few CASSRGSGTEQYF TGTGCCAGCAGCCGGGGGAGCGGGACCGAGCAGTACTTC
TRBJ1-5 - TRBV18 - CASSLRTAANQPQHF TGTGCCAGCTCACTCCGGACAGCTGCTAATCAGCCCCAGCATTTT
TRBJ2-6 TRBD1 TRBV28 - CASSRPGGSQGGANVLTF TGTGCCAGCAGTAGACCAGGGGGCAGTCAAGGTGGGGCCAACGTCCTGACTTTC
TRBJ1-4 TRBD1 TRBV29-1 - CSVVRTGDGKLFF TGCAGCGTTGTAAGGACAGGGGACGGAAAACTGTTTTTT
TRBJ2-1 - TRBV27 once CASSFGRQVSEQFF TGTGCCAGCAGTTTCGGTAGGCAGGTGAGTGAGCAGTTCTTC
TRBJ1-2 - TRBV10-1 - CASSELREGGYTF TGCGCCAGCAGTGAGTTAAGGGAAGGGGGCTACACCTTC
TRBJ1-3 - TRBV5-6 - CASSFDTLGNTIYF TGTGCCAGCAGCTTTGACACCCTCGGAAACACCATATATTTT
TRBJ2-2 - TRBV7-9 few CASIYHGSNTGELFF TGTGCCAGCATCTACCACGGATCGAACACCGGGGAGCTGTTTTTT
TRBJ1-3 - TRBV7-3 - CASSLMGGSGNTIYF TGTGCCAGCAGCTTAATGGGGGGCTCTGGAAACACCATATATTTT
TRBJ2-3 - TRBV5-8 - CASRRGGGTDTQYF TGTGCCAGCAGGCGGGGCGGTGGCACAGATACGCAGTATTTT
TRBJ1-1 - TRBV10-1 - CASSPDSAITEAFF TGCGCCAGCAGCCCGGACAGCGCGATCACTGAAGCTTTCTTT
TRBJ2-1 - TRBV6-1 once CASSEGVHSYNEQFF TGTGCCAGCAGTGAAGGGGTGCACTCCTACAATGAGCAGTTCTTC
TRBJ1-2 TRBD1 TRBV5-6 once CASSLGTGPYGYTF TGTGCCAGCAGCTTGGGGACAGGGCCCTATGGCTACACCTTC
TRBJ2-3 TRBD2 TRBV5-1 - CASSFRAGGFSTDTQYF TGCGCCAGCAGCTTCCGGGCGGGAGGTTTTAGCACAGATACGCAGTATTTT
TRBJ2-3 - TRBV29-1 - CSATRAYGTDTQYF TGCAGCGCCACGAGGGCCTATGGGACAGATACGCAGTATTTT
TRBJ2-6 - TRBV21-1 - CASSRLGTGRSGANVLTF TGTGCCAGCAGCAGACTCGGGACAGGGAGATCTGGGGCCAACGTCCTGACTTTC
TRBJ1-1 TRBD1 TRBV5-5 - CASSVRPGQGSEAFF TGTGCCAGCAGCGTCCGACCGGGACAGGGATCTGAAGCTTTCTTT
TRBJ2-3 TRBD2 TRBV2 - CASRLAGGGSQYF TGTGCCAGCAGACTAGCGGGGGGAGGCTCTCAGTATTTT
TRBJ2-1 - TRBV5-4 - CASSLEGVEGQFF TGTGCCAGCAGCTTGGAGGGGGTCGAGGGTCAGTTCTTC
TRBJ2-7 - TRBV27 - CASSLQGHSYEQYF TGTGCCAGCAGTTTGCAGGGGCACTCCTACGAGCAGTACTTC
TRBJ2-7 - TRBV16 - CASSQSSYEQYF TGTGCCAGCAGCCAATCCAGCTACGAGCAGTACTTC
TRBJ2-2 - TRBV2 - CASSDQGLDTGELFF TGTGCCAGCAGTGATCAGGGTCTGGACACCGGGGAGCTGTTTTTT
TRBJ1-2 TRBD1 TRBV28 - CASETGGWGYTF TGTGCCAGCGAAACAGGGGGCTGGGGCTACACCTTC
TRBJ2-1 TRBD2 TRBV27 - CASSQPASGSHNEQFF TGTGCCAGCAGCCAGCCAGCTAGCGGGAGTCACAATGAGCAGTTCTTC